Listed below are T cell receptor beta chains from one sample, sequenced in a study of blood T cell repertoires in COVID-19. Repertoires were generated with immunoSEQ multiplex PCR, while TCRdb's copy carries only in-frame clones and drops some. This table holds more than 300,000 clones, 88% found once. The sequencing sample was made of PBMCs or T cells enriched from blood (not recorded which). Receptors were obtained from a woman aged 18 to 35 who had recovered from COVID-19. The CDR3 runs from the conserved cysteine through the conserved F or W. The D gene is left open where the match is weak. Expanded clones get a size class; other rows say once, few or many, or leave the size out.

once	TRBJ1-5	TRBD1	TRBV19	CASRVRQGWQPQHF
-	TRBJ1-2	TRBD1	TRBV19	CASSAGTGLHYGYTF
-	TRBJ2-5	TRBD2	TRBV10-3	CAIASGGEETQYF
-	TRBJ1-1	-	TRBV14	CASSSWGASEAFF
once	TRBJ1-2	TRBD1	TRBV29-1	CSVGPDRELHGYTF
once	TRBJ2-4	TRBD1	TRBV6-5	CASSLRTGEVDIQYF
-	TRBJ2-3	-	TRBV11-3	CASSRGGSLGGTDTQYF
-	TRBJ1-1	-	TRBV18	CASSLDGGTEAFF
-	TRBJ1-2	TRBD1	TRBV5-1	CASSFTTGSYGYTF
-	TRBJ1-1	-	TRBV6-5	CASTTTRGSAEAFF
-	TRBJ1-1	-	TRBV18	CATTLLLESEAFF
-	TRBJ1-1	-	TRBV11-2	CASSRQHRTTEAFF
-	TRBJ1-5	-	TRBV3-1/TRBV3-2	CASSQGPLNQPQHF
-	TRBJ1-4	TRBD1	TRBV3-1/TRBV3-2	CASSPRQGATNEKLFF
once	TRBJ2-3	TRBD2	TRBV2	CASSERRGTDTQYF
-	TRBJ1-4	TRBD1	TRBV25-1	CASRGTGGNEKLFF
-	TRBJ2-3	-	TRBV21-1	CASSKGSSGSTDTQYF
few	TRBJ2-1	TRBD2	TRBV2	CASSGTSANEQFF
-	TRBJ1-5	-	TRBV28	CASSPRMRGGIGPQHF
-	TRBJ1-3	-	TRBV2	CASSPGNTIYF
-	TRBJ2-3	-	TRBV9	CASSEGTIGTDTQYF
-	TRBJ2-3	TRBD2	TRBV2	CASSELSGGDTDTQYF
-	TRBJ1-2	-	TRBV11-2	CASSSSPTGGPDGYTF
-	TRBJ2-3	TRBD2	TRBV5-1	CASSLEPSGYSTDTQYF
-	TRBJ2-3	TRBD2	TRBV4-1	CASSQVGGGTADTQYF
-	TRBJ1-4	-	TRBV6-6	CASSPRGKNEKLFF
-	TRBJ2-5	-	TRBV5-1	CASSSTGFRFGETQYF
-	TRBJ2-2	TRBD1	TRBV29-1	CSAKGGEDTGELFF
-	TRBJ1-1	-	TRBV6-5	CASLGGLEAFF
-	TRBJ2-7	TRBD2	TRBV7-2	CASSSGSGGVYEQYF
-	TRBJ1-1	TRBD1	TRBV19	CASSFRDRNTEAFF
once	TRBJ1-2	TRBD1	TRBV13	CASSAGQGARDGYTF
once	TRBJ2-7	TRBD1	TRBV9	CASSARQGYEQYF
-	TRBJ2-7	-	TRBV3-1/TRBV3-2	CASSRGLSYEQYF
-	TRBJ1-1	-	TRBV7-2	CASSETGTQRNTEAFF
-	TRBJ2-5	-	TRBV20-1	CSASQVAAFQETQYF
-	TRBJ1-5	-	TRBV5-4	CASSLDSNQPQHF
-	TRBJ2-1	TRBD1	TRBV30	CALQGETYNEQFF
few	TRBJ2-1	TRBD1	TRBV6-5	CASTLSTGWDRMFF
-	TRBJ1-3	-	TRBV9	CASSGNGDGSSGNTIYF
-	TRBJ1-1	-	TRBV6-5	CASSYRGPRLNTEAFF
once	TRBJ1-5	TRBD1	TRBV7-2	CASSTTTGGGSNQPQHF
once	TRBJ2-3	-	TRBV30	CAWTPGQGGTDTQYF
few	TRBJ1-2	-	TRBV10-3	CAISESQQGTSYGYTF
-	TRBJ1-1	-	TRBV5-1	CASSYSGENTEAFF
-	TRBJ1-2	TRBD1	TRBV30	CAWSPGTGWYGYTF
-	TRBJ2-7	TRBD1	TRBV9	CASSVGQGAGEQYF
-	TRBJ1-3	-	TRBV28	CASSLSRTAGNTIYF
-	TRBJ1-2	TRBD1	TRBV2	CASSRTGSLVYGYTF
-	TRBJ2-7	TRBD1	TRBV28	CASSASGTGDYEQYF
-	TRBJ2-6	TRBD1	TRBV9	CASSPRTGTGTGANVLTF
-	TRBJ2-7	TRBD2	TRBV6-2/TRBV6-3	CASSYLGGLSEQYF
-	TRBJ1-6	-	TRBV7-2	CASSWRGSSYNSPLHF
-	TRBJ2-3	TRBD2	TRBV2	CASSESSGGIDTQYF
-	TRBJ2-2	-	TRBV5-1	CASSLGHGNTGELFF